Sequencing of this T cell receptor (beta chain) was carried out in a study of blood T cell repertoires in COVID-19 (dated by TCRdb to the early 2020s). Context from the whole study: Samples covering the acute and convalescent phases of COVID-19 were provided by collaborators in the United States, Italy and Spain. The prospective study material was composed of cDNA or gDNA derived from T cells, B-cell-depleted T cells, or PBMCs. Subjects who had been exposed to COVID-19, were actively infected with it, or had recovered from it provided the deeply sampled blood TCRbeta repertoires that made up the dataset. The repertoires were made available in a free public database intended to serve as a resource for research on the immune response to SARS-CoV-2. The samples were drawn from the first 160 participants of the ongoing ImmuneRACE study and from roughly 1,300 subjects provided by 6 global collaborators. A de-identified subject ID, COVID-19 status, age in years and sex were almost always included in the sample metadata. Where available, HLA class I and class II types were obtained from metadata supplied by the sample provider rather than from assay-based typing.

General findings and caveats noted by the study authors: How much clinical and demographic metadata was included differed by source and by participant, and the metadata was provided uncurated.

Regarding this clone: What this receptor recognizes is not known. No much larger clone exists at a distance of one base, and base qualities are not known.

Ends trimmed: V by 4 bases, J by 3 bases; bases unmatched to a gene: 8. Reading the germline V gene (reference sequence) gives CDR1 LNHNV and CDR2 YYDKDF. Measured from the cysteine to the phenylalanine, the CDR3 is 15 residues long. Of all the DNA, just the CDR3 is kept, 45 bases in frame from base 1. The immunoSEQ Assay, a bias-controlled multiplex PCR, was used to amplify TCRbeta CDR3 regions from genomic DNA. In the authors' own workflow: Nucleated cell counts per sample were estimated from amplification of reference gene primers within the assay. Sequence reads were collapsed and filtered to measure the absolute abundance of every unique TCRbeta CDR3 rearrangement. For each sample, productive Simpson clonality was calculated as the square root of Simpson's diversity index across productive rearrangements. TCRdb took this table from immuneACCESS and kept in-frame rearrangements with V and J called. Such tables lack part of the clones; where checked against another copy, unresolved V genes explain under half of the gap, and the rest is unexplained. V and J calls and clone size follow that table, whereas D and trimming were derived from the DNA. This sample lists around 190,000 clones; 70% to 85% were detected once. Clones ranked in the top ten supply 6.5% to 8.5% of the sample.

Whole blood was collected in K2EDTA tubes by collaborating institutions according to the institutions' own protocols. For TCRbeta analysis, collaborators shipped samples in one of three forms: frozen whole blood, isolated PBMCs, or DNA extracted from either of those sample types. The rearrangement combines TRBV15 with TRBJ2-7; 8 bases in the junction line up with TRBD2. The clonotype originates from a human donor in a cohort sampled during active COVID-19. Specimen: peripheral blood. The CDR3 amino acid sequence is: CATSTRTGGHYEQYF. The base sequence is TGTGCCACCAGCACCCGGACGGGAGGGCACTACGAGCAGTACTTC.